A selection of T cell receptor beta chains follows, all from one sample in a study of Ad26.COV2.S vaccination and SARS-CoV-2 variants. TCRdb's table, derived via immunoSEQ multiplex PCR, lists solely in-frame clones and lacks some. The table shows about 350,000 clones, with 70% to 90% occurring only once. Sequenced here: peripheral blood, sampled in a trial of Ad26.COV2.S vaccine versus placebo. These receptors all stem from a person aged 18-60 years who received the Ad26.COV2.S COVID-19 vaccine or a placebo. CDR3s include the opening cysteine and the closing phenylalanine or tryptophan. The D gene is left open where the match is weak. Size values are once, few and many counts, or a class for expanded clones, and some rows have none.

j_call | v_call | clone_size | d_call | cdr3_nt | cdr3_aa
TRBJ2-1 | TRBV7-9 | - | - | TGTGCCAGCAGTCCCAATGAGCAGTTCTTC | CASSPNEQFF
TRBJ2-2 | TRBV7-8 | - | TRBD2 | TGTGCCAGCAGCCTACAAGCGGGAACCGGGGAGCTGTTTTTT | CASSLQAGTGELFF
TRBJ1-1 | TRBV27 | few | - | TGTGCCAGCTGGGACCCTGGGAACACTGAAGCTTTCTTT | CASWDPGNTEAFF
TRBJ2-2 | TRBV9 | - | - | TGTGCCAGCAGCGTAACATCGGCGAGCGGGAACACCGGGGAGCTGTTTTTT | CASSVTSASGNTGELFF
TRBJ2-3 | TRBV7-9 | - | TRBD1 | TGTGCCACCGGTGCAGGACAGGGGGCTACAGATACGCAGTATTTT | CATGAGQGATDTQYF
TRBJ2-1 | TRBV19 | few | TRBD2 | TGTGCCAGTAGTCTCCAGGGACTAGCGGGGGGGGTTTCCTACAATGAGCAGTTCTTC | CASSLQGLAGGVSYNEQFF
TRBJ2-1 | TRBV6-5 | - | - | TGTGCCAGCAGTTCGCGTGTCCCATTGAATGAGCAGTTCTTC | CASSSRVPLNEQFF
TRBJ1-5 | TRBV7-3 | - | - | TGTGCCAGCAGCTTAACGAGGGAGAGCAATCAGCCCCAGCATTTT | CASSLTRESNQPQHF
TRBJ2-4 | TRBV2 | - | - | TGTGCCAGCTCAGACATCATTCAGTACTTC | CASSDIIQYF
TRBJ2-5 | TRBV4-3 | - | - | TGCGCCAGCAGCCCCCTCCTGAGTTGGGGGAAGGGAGAGACCCAGTACTTC | CASSPLLSWGKGETQYF
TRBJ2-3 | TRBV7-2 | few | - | TGTGCCAGCAGCCCATTGGGACACAGCACAGATACGCAGTATTTT | CASSPLGHSTDTQYF
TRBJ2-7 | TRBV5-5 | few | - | TGTGCCAGCAGCTCGGACCGCCTCCAGCAGTACTTC | CASSSDRLQQYF
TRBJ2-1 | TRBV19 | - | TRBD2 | TGTGCCAGTAGCAGCTCGCTCACGGGGGGGTACAATGAGCAGTTCTTC | CASSSSLTGGYNEQFF
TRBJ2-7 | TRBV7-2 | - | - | TGTGCCAGCAGCTTCATTCTCGGGACGCACGAGCAGTACTTC | CASSFILGTHEQYF
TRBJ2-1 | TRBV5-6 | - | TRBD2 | TGTGCCAGCAGCCAGGTAGGACTAGCCAATGAGCAGTTCTTC | CASSQVGLANEQFF
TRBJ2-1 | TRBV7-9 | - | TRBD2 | TGTGCCGCGCACCCGGGGGGGGTACATGAGCAGTTCTTC | CAAHPGGVHEQFF
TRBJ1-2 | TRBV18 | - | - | TGTGCCAGCTCACCCCCGGGGGGAGCTAACTATGGCTACACCTTC | CASSPPGGANYGYTF
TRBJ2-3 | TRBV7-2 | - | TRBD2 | TGTGCCAGCAGCCTGGGACTAGCGGGCACAGATACGCAGTATTTT | CASSLGLAGTDTQYF
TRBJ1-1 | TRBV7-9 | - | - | TGTGCCAGCAGCTTAGGGTGGGAAGCTTTCTTT | CASSLGWEAFF
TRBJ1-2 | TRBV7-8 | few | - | TGTGCCAGCAGCTTAGGTCCGAGCGGCTATGGCTACACCTTC | CASSLGPSGYGYTF
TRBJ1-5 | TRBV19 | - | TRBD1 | TGTGCCAGTAATTCGGGGGCAGGGGGACTATATCAGCCCCAGCATTTT | CASNSGAGGLYQPQHF
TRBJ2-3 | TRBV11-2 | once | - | TGTGCCAGCAGCTTAGATCCAGCGCGGACAGATACGCAGTATTTT | CASSLDPARTDTQYF
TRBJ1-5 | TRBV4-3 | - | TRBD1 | TGCGCCAGCAGTCGGGACAGGGTGAGCAATCAGCCCCAGCATTTT | CASSRDRVSNQPQHF
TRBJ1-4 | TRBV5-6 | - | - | TGTGCCAGCAGCCAACGCCCCGGAGGGGTCGGAGAAAAACTGTTTTTT | CASSQRPGGVGEKLFF
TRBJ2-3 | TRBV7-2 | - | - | TGTGCCAGCAGCTTAAAGGGGGAGGATACGCAGTATTTT | CASSLKGEDTQYF
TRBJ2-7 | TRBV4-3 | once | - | TGCGCCAGCAGCCAAGATGGGGTGGCAGCCTTGGACGAGCAGTACTTC | CASSQDGVAALDEQYF
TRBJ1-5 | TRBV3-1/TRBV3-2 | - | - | TGTGCCAGCAGCTACGGACTAACAGGGAATCAGCCCCAGCATTTT | CASSYGLTGNQPQHF
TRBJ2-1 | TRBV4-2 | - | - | TGTGCCAGCAGCCAGGAAATTATACCCTCCTACAATGAGCAGTTCTTC | CASSQEIIPSYNEQFF
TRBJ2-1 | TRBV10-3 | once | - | TGTGCCATCAGTGATTCTGTGAACAATGAGCAGTTCTTC | CAISDSVNNEQFF
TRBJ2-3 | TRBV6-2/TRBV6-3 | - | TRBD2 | TGTGCCAGCAGTTACTCTTGGGGGAGCGGGGGCACAGATACGCAGTATTTT | CASSYSWGSGGTDTQYF
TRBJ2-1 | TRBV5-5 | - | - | TGTGCCAGCAGCTTGGCCGGTGAGGGGCGCCGGCAGTTCTTC | CASSLAGEGRRQFF
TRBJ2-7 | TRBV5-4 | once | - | TGTGCCAGCAGCTTGGCAGGGGGGGACGAGCAGTACTTC | CASSLAGGDEQYF
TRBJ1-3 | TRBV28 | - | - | TGTGCCAGCCGAAGTGGAAACACCATATATTTT | CASRSGNTIYF
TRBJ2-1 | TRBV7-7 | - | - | TGTGCTAGCAGCGAGCGGTTAACGGACAGTTACAATGAGCAGTTCTTC | CASSERLTDSYNEQFF
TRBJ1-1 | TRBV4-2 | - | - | TGTGCCAGCAGCCACTCAGGGGAAGGGAACACTGAAGCTTTCTTT | CASSHSGEGNTEAFF
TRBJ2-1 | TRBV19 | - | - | TGTGCCAGTAAATTGGACAGCTCCTACAATGAGCAGTTCTTC | CASKLDSSYNEQFF
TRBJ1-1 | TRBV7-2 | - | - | TGTGCCAGCAGCTTATCGGTGGGGGTGAGGACTGAAGCTTTCTTT | CASSLSVGVRTEAFF
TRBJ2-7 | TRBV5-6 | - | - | TGTGCCAGCAGCTCCCAGACAGGTGCGGGGTACGAGCAGTACTTC | CASSSQTGAGYEQYF
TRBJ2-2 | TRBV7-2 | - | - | TGTGCCAGCAGCCCACCCGTGGTCGCGAAGCTGTTTTTT | CASSPPVVAKLFF
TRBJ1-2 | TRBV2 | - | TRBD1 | TGTGCCAGCAGGCCCAACAGGGGGCAGATGGGAGGCTACACCTTC | CASRPNRGQMGGYTF
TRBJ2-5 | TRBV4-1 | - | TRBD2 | TGCGCCAGCAGCCAAATGCATCAGACTAGCGGATGGGAGACCCAGTACTTC | CASSQMHQTSGWETQYF
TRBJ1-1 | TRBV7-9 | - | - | TGTGCCAGCAGCAGCGGGCCAGGGGTTCGGAACACTGAAGCTTTCTTT | CASSSGPGVRNTEAFF
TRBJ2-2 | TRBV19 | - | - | TGTGCCAGTAACCCCTTTTCATGGGCCGGGGAGCTGTTTTTT | CASNPFSWAGELFF
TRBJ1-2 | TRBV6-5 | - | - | TGTGCCAGCAGATGGGATGGCTACACCTTC | CASRWDGYTF
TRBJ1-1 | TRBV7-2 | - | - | TGTGCCAGCAGCCCCCGTTGGCTCGACACTGAAGCTTTCTTT | CASSPRWLDTEAFF
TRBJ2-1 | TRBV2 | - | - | TGTGCCAGCAGTGAAGCAACAGGAGCCTACAATGAGCAGTTCTTC | CASSEATGAYNEQFF
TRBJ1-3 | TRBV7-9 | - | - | TGTGCCAGCAGCCAGGGACGTTGGGGATCCGGAAACACCATATATTTT | CASSQGRWGSGNTIYF
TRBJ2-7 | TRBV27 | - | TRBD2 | TGTGCCAGCAGTCCACTAGCGGGAGAAGATGGGGAGCAGTACTTC | CASSPLAGEDGEQYF
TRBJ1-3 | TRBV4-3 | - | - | TGCGCCAGCAGCCAAGAGGTGAGCTCTGGAAACACCATATATTTT | CASSQEVSSGNTIYF
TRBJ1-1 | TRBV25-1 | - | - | TGTGCCAGCAGTTTGGAGGGGTGGAACACTGAAGCTTTCTTT | CASSLEGWNTEAFF
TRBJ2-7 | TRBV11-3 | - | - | TGTGCCAGCAGCTTAGTAGGGCCAGGGAGCTCCTACGAGCAGTACTTC | CASSLVGPGSSYEQYF
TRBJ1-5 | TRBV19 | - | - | TGTGCCAGTAGTATTTTTAAGGGCTATAGCAATCAGCCCCAGCATTTT | CASSIFKGYSNQPQHF
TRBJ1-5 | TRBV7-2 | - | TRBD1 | TGTGCCAGCAGCTTGGGGACAGGACAAAATCAGCCCCAGCATTTT | CASSLGTGQNQPQHF
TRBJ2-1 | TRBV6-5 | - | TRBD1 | TGTGCCAGCAGTTACGGGGTTCAGGGGGCAAGGAATGAGCAGTTCTTC | CASSYGVQGARNEQFF
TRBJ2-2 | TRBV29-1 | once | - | TGCAGCGCAGGCGAGGGTCGCACCGGGGAGCTGTTTTTT | CSAGEGRTGELFF
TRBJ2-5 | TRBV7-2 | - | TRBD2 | TGTGCCAGCAGCTCCGGGACTAGCGGGGGACCACAGTACTTC | CASSSGTSGGPQYF
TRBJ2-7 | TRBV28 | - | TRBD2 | TGTGCCAGCAGGGGGACTAGCGGGCGGCACGAGCAGTACTTC | CASRGTSGRHEQYF
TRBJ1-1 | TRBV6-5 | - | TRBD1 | TGTGCCAGCAGTTACTCGGCAGGGGGAAAATTTGCTTTCTTT | CASSYSAGGKFAFF
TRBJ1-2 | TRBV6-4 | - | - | TGTGCCAGCAGCGTAGAAGGAGGTGACCCCTATGGCTACACCTTC | CASSVEGGDPYGYTF
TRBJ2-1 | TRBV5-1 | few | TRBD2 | TGCGCCAGCAGCGAGTCACTAGCGGGAGGCGATGAGCAGTTCTTC | CASSESLAGGDEQFF